This T cell receptor (beta chain) was captured by sequencing in a study of cytomegalovirus exposure and HLA in healthy donors. Findings and caveats of the study: TRBV6-2, TRBV6-3 and other indistinguishable V segments were excluded.

On this clone itself: Antigen unknown.

60 Vbeta and 13 Jbeta primers were used in PCR. Repertoires were generated with immunoSEQ multiplex PCR, while TCRdb's copy carries only in-frame clones and drops some. The data show approximately 100,000 clones, with roughly 84% seen just once and roughly 1.2% held by the top ten. Germline assignment: CDR1 SGHVS and CDR2 FQNEAQ. CDR3 length equals 15 residues. V shed 5 bases, J shed 0 bases, and the junction held 7 bases outside the gene matches. V is TRBV7-8 and J is TRBJ2-7; 7 bases fit TRBD1. This TCR was recovered from a woman aged 18-29 years in good health and CMV-seronegative. The material sequenced was PBMCs. The CDR3 here is CASSPLGGVSYEQYF. DNA for the CDR3: TGTGCCAGCAGCCCCTTAGGGGGCGTCTCCTACGAGCAGTACTTC.